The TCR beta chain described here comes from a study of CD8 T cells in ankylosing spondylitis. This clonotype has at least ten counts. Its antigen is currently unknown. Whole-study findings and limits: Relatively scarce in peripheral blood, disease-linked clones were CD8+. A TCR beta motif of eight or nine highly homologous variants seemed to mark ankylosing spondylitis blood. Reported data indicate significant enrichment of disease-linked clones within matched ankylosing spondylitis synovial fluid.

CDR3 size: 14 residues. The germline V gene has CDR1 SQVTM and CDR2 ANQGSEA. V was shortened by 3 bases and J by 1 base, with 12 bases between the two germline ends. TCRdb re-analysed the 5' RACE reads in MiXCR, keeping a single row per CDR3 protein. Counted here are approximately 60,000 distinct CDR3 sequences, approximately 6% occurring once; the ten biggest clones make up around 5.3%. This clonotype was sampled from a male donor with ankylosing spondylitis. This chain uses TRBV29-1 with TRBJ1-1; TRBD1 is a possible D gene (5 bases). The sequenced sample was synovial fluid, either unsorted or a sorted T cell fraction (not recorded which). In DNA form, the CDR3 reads TGCAGCGTTGAGACAGTGAGGCGGAACACTGAAGCTTTCTTT. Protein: CSVETVRRNTEAFF.